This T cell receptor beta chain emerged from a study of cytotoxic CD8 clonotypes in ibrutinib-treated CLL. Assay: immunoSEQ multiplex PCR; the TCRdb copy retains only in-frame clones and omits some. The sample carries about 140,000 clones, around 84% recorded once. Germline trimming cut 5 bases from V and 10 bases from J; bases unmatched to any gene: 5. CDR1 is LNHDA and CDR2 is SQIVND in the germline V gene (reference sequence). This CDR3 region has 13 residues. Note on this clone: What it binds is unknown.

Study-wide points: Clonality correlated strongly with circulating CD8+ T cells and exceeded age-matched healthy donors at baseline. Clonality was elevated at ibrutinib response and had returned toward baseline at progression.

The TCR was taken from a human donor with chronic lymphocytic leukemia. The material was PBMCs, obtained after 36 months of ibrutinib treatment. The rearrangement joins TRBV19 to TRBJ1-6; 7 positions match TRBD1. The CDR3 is CASSRYRGSPLHF. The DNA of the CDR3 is TGTGCCAGTAGTCGCTACAGGGGATCACCCCTCCACTTT. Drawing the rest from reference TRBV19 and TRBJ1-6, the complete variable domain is DGGITQSPKYLFRKEGQNVTLSCEQNLNHDAMYWYRQDPGQGLRLIYYSQIVNDFQKGDIAEGYSVSREKKESFPLTVTSAQKNPTAFYLCASSRYRGSPLHFGNGTRLTVT.